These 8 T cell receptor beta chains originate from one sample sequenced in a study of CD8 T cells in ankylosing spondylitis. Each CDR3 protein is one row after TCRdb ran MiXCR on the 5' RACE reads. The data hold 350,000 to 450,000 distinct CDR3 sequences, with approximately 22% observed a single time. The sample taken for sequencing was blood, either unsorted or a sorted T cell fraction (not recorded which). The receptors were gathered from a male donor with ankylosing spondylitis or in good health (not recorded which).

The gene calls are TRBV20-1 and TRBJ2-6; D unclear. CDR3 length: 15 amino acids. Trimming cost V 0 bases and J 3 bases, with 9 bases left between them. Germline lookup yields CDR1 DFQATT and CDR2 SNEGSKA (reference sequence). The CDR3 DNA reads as TGCAGTGCTAGAGAGCCAGGTAGTGGGGCCAACGTCCTGACTTTC. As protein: CSAREPGSGANVLTF.

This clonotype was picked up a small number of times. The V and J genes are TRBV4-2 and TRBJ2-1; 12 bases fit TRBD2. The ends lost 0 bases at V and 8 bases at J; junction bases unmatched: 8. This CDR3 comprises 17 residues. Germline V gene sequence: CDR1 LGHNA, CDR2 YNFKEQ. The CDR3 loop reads CASSQDRASGGAHEQFF. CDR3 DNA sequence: TGTGCCAGCAGCCAAGATCGGGCTAGCGGGGGGGCGCATGAGCAGTTCTTC.

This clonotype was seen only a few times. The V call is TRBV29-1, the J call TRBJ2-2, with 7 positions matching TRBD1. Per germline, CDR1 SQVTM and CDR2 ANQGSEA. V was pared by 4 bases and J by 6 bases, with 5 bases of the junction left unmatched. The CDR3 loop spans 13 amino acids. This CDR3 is CSVVTGAAGELFF. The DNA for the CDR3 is TGCAGCGTTGTAACAGGGGCGGCCGGGGAGCTGTTTTTT.

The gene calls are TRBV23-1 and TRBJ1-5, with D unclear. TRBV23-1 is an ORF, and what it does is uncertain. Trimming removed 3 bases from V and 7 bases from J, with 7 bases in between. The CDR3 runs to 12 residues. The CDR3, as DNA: TGCGCCAGCAGTCAGATAGGGCAGCCCCAGCATTTT. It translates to CASSQIGQPQHF.

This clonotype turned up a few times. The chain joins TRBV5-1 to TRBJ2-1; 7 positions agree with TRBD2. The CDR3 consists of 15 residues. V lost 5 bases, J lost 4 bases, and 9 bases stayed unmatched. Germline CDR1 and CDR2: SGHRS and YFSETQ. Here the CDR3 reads CASRLGSGAYNEQFF. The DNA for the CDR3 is TGCGCCAGCAGGCTGGGGAGCGGGGCTTACAATGAGCAGTTCTTC.

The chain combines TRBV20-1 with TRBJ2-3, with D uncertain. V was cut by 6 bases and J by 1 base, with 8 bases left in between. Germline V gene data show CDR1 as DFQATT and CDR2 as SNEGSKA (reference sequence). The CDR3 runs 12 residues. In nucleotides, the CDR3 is TGCAGTGCACCCCGAGGCACAGATACGCAGTATTTT. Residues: CSAPRGTDTQYF.

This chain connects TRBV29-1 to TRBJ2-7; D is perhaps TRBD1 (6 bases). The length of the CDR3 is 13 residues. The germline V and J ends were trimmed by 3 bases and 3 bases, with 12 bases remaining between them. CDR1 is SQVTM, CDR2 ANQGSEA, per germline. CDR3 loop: CSVEWTEGYEQYF. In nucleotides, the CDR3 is TGCAGCGTTGAGTGGACAGAGGGCTACGAGCAGTACTTC.

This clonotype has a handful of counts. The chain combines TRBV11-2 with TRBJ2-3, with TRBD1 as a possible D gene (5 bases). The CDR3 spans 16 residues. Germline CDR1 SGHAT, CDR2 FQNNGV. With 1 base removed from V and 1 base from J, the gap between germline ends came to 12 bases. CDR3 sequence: CASSLVGQGRTDTQYF. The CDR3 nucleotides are TGTGCCAGCAGCTTAGTCGGACAAGGGCGCACAGATACGCAGTATTTT. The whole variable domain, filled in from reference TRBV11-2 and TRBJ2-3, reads EAGVAQSPRYKIIEKRQSVAFWCNPISGHATLYWYQQILGQGPKLLIQFQNNGVVDDSQLPKDRFSAERLKGVDSTLKIQPAKLEDSAVYLCASSLVGQGRTDTQYFGPGTRLTVL.